Listed here are 10 T cell receptor beta chains from one sample, sequenced in a study of blood T cells in healthy people across ages. Using a J-beta primer mix together with a sample-barcoded 5' primer, a second PCR was run for about 6 to 11 cycles. TCRdb ran MiXCR on the 5' RACE reads and lists one entry per CDR3 protein. The table lists some 900,000 distinct CDR3 sequences, less than 35% of them singletons. Sequenced sample: blood. The origin of the receptors is an elderly woman in good health.

This clonotype occurred a few times. The chain carries TRBV20-1 and TRBJ1-2; D remains ambiguous. Trimming took 6 bases from V and 2 from J, leaving 4 bases between them. The CDR3 sequence is 10 residues long. Germline CDR1 and CDR2: DFQATT and SNEGSKA (reference sequence). CDR3 bases: TGCAGTGCGGGGAACTATGGCTACACCTTC. Translated: CSAGNYGYTF.

The rearrangement uses TRBV7-3 and TRBJ2-3; 8 nucleotides align to TRBD2. CDR1 is SGHTA, CDR2 FQGTGA, per germline. Trimming removed 2 bases from V and 4 bases from J; junction bases left unmatched: 8. CDR3 length: 16 amino acids. The CDR3 DNA reads TGTGCCAGCAGCTTACGGCCTCGGGGGGGCGCAGATACGCAGTATTTT. It encodes CASSLRPRGGADTQYF. The entire variable domain, with the rest obtained from reference TRBV7-3 and TRBJ2-3, is as follows: GAGVSQTPSNKVTEKGKYVELRCDPISGHTALYWYRQSLGQGPEFLIYFQGTGAADDSGLPNDRFFAVRPEGSVSTLKIQRTERGDSAVYLCASSLRPRGGADTQYFGPGTRLTVL.

This clonotype was observed a handful of times. This chain joins TRBV28 and TRBJ1-2, with a tentative D call TRBD1 (6 bases). Trimming left V 7 bases short and J 1 base short, with 13 bases between. The CDR3 has 14 amino acids. Germline lookup yields CDR1 MDHEN and CDR2 SYDVKM. The CDR3 region is CASTGGGYNYGYTF. CDR3 DNA sequence: TGTGCCAGCACAGGAGGGGGATATAACTATGGCTACACCTTC.

This clonotype came up many times. The rearrangement uses TRBV7-9 and TRBJ2-2; no definite D call. CDR1 is SEHNR, CDR2 FQNEAQ, per germline (reference sequence). The germline V and J ends were trimmed by 3 bases and 6 bases, with 8 bases remaining between them. The length of the CDR3 is 13 residues. CDR3 coding DNA: TGTGCCAGCAGCTTCTTATCCCCCGGGGAGCTGTTTTTT. Protein sequence: CASSFLSPGELFF.

This clonotype occurred many times. V and J are TRBV27 and TRBJ1-6, with TRBD1 matching 9 bases. Trimming cost V 2 bases and J 1 base; bases outside gene matches: 3. The length of the CDR3 is 17 residues. Looked up from germline, CDR1 is MNHEY and CDR2 is SMNVEV (reference sequence). CDR3 DNA: TGTGCCAGCAGTTTACGGACAGGGGCGTCCTATAATTCACCCCTCCACTTT. Encoded protein: CASSLRTGASYNSPLHF.

Comments on this clonotype: This may stem from a read error, because a much larger clone lies one nucleotide away. This rearrangement joins TRBV4-1 to TRBJ2-5; D call uncertain. Germline-derived CDR1 and CDR2 are MGHRA and YSYEKL. CDR3 length: 14 amino acids. The CDR3 region has the DNA TGCGCCGGCAGCCAAGAGTTTGCACAAGAGACCCAGTACTTC. The encoded protein is CAGSQEFAQETQYF.

About this clonotype: This may be a read error: a much more frequent sequence differs by one nucleotide. The V and J genes are TRBV11-2 and TRBJ2-1; tentatively, D is TRBD2 (7 bases). CDR3 size: 15 residues. Per the germline V gene, CDR1 is SGHAT and CDR2 is FQNNGV. The CDR3 nucleotides read TGTACCAGCAGCTTAGGGGGGGCGTCGATAAATGAGCAGTTCTTC. This codes for CTSSLGGASINEQFF.

This clonotype has a count of ten or more. V gene TRBV10-2 combines with J gene TRBJ2-5, with a possible D match to TRBD1 (5 bases). This CDR3 spans 14 amino acids. The germline CDR1 and CDR2 sequences are WSHSY and SAAADI. V was cut by 3 bases and J by 5 bases, with 13 bases left in between. CDR3 amino acids: CASSDLGVGETQYF. The DNA for the CDR3 is TGCGCCAGCAGTGATTTAGGGGTGGGGGAGACCCAGTACTTC.

The chain links TRBV21-1 to TRBJ1-2; TRBD1, the D gene given by the table, was not confirmed from the DNA. TRBV21-1 is annotated as a pseudogene. The CDR3 extends over 14 amino acids. In nucleotides, the CDR3 is TGTGCCAGCAGCAAAGGGGACAGAAACTATGGCTACACCTTC. Translating it yields CASSKGDRNYGYTF.

As for this clonotype: Since a much larger clone is just one base distant, this may be a read error. This rearrangement joins TRBV18 to TRBJ2-1; D is perhaps TRBD1 (5 bases). V lost 2 bases to trimming and J lost 11 bases, with 13 bases between them. CDR3 size: 13 residues. Germline CDR1 is KGHSH and CDR2 is LQKENI. The CDR3 protein is CASSPSRENKQFF. The CDR3, as DNA: TGTGCCAGCTCACCAAGCAGGGAAAATAAGCAGTTCTTC.